The entry below describes one TCR beta chain. Antigen specificity is unknown. The data are from a study of beta chain features in type 1 diabetes. The CDR3 contains 14 residues. Germline V gene data show CDR1 as GTSNPN and CDR2 as SVGIG (reference sequence). Trimming left V 4 bases short and J 6 bases short, with 16 bases between. Study-wide points: Insertions at VDJ junctions were less frequent in type 1 diabetes patients. These patients also deleted more nucleotides at the same junctions. In all four CD4+ subsets, TCRB CDR3 length was significantly, moderately reduced in type 1 diabetes.

The investigators reverse transcribed all of the isolated RNA, so they sequenced expressed TCRB transcripts. The repertoire was sequenced with immunoSEQ multiplex PCR; TCRdb's copy has only in-frame clones and lacks some. This sample yields about 710,000 clones, of which 11% to 15% are seen a single time; 0.035% to 0.04% belongs to the top ten. The chain joins TRBV30 to TRBJ2-1, with unresolved D. The TCR was taken from a man in his late teens or twenties with type 1 diabetes. Sequenced input: naive CD4+ T cells from blood. The CDR3, as DNA: TGTGCCTGGACTCCCTCTTATTCCCTCAATGAGCAGTTCTTC. It translates to CAWTPSYSLNEQFF.